These T cell receptor beta chains were read from a single sample in a study of graft-versus-host responses after intestinal transplantation. Assay: immunoSEQ multiplex PCR; the TCRdb copy retains only in-frame clones and omits some. Of over 75,000 clones detected, roughly 84% appear once; the ten largest clones hold approximately 8%. These receptors are not linked to any known antigen. Here the sequenced sample was unstimulated CD8+ T cells sorted from spleen or lymph node cells, taken before transplant. Receptor source: a human donor who was the organ donor for an intestinal transplant. Both conserved end residues are part of each CDR3. The D gene is left open where the match is weak. The size entry is marked missing in some rows and otherwise reads once, few, many or a size class.

v_call	j_call	d_call	clone_size	cdr3_nt	cdr3_aa
TRBV7-8	TRBJ2-3	TRBD2	once	TGTGCCAGCAGCCAACCACTAGCGTCCGATACGCAGTATTTT	CASSQPLASDTQYF
TRBV7-6	TRBJ1-1	TRBD1	-	TGTGCCAGCAGCTTAGCGCCCTGGGACAGTATAAACACTGAAGCTTTCTTT	CASSLAPWDSINTEAFF
TRBV4-1	TRBJ2-7	-	-	TGCGCCAGCAGCCAGGATCCAGGGTTTTCGGACGAGCAGTACTTC	CASSQDPGFSDEQYF
TRBV6-1	TRBJ1-2	-	-	TGTGCCAGCAGCCCGACGGGGAACTATGGCTACACCTTC	CASSPTGNYGYTF
TRBV5-1	TRBJ2-2	-	-	TGCGCCAGCAGCTTGAGCGCCGGGGAGCTGTTTTTT	CASSLSAGELFF
TRBV4-2	TRBJ2-7	TRBD1	-	TGTGCCAGCAGCCAAGAAGACAGGGGAGGTGAAAGCGAGCAGTACTTC	CASSQEDRGGESEQYF
TRBV27	TRBJ1-2	-	-	TGTGCCAGCAGCCCCGGGGGTCCCCTCTATGGCTACACCTTC	CASSPGGPLYGYTF
TRBV28	TRBJ2-7	TRBD1	-	TGTGCCAGCAGTACATTCTCGGGACAGGGTGCGGTAGGGCTCTACGAGCAGTACTTC	CASSTFSGQGAVGLYEQYF
TRBV4-2	TRBJ2-1	TRBD2	-	TGTGCCAGCAGCCAAGACGGACTAGCGGGGGGGCCATACTACAATGAGCAGTTCTTC	CASSQDGLAGGPYYNEQFF
TRBV6-5	TRBJ2-5	TRBD2	-	TGTGCCAGCAGTTATACGAGCGGGGAGGGAGAGACCCAGTACTTC	CASSYTSGEGETQYF
TRBV5-1	TRBJ1-1	-	-	TGCGCCAGCCGACCATCAGGGGTGAACACTGAAGCTTTCTTT	CASRPSGVNTEAFF
TRBV5-6	TRBJ1-1	TRBD1	-	TGTGCCAGCAGCTCTGGACAGGGGGCCACTGAAGCTTTCTTT	CASSSGQGATEAFF
TRBV28	TRBJ2-2	TRBD2	-	TGTGCCAGCACTTTGGCTAGCGGGGGCTACACCGGGGAGCTGTTTTTT	CASTLASGGYTGELFF
TRBV28	TRBJ1-2	-	-	TGTGCCAGCAGTCGAATCAACACAGGTTTCTTTGGCTACACCTTC	CASSRINTGFFGYTF
TRBV4-1	TRBJ1-6	-	few	TGCGCCAGCAGCCAAGATCCCCCCTCACCCCTCCACTTT	CASSQDPPSPLHF
TRBV6-1	TRBJ1-5	-	-	TGTGCCAGCAGCCTGACGGGGGATCGGCGACAGCCCCAGCATTTT	CASSLTGDRRQPQHF
TRBV6-1	TRBJ2-1	TRBD1	-	TGTGCCAGCAGTGCCGACCCCGGGACAGGGCATTTCTTC	CASSADPGTGHFF
TRBV4-1	TRBJ2-2	-	-	TGCGCCAGCAGCAATTTACGGAACACCGGGGAGCTGTTTTTT	CASSNLRNTGELFF
TRBV7-9	TRBJ2-7	TRBD1	-	TGTGCCAGCAGCCCCCAGGGGGTTCTCTACGAGCAGTACTTC	CASSPQGVLYEQYF
TRBV5-4	TRBJ2-7	TRBD1	-	TGTGCCAGCAGCTTAGGGGGACAGCTAACCTACGAGCAGTACTTC	CASSLGGQLTYEQYF
TRBV4-1	TRBJ2-3	-	once	TGCGCCAGCAGCCAAGATCGGTGGGTTCCAGCGGCTTTCACAGATACGCAGTATTTT	CASSQDRWVPAAFTDTQYF
TRBV29-1	TRBJ1-2	-	-	TGCAGTGGTTATTCGGGGGGGTTCGACTATGGCTACACCTTC	CSGYSGGFDYGYTF
TRBV5-6	TRBJ2-7	-	-	TGTGCCAGCAGCTTGCGGGCTGGCTACGAGCAGTACTTC	CASSLRAGYEQYF
TRBV4-2	TRBJ1-6	-	-	TGTGCCAGCAGCCAAGAATCCAGGGACGCCTATAATTCACCCCTCCACTTT	CASSQESRDAYNSPLHF
TRBV16	TRBJ2-7	TRBD1	-	TGTGCCAGCAGCGGCGGGGAGGGACAGGGGAATCTCAAGCAGTACTTC	CASSGGEGQGNLKQYF
TRBV11-2	TRBJ2-7	-	-	TGTGCCAGCAGCTTTAGCGGTGGGCGGTACGAGCAGTACTTC	CASSFSGGRYEQYF
TRBV5-1	TRBJ2-1	TRBD2	-	TGCGCCAGCAGCTTGGGGCGCGGGGGGGCAAATTACAATGAGCAGTTCTTC	CASSLGRGGANYNEQFF
TRBV18	TRBJ2-1	-	-	TGTGCCAGCTCCCGGTATAGGCGGACACTCTCCTACAATGAGCAGTTCTTC	CASSRYRRTLSYNEQFF
TRBV5-4	TRBJ1-1	-	once	TGTGCCAGCAGCCCCCGGGGGCATGCTCGTTTTGTGGCTGAAGCTTTCTTT	CASSPRGHARFVAEAFF
TRBV28	TRBJ2-7	TRBD1	-	TGTGCCAGCAGTTTATGGGGCGCCCGGGACAGGGGAGAAGAGCAGTACTTC	CASSLWGARDRGEEQYF
TRBV19	TRBJ1-1	-	-	TGTGCCAGCCACACAGGGCCCACTGAAGCTTTCTTT	CASHTGPTEAFF
TRBV6-5	TRBJ2-3	-	-	TGTGCCAGCAGGCTTGAGCAGGGTACCAGGGATACGCAGTATTTT	CASRLEQGTRDTQYF
TRBV5-5	TRBJ1-2	TRBD1	-	TGTGCCAGCAGCTTCTACCGACAGGGGCCCTATGGCTACACCTTC	CASSFYRQGPYGYTF
TRBV7-9	TRBJ1-1	-	-	TGTGCCAGCAGCCGGGCTCCCGAAGCTTTCTTT	CASSRAPEAFF
TRBV5-1	TRBJ2-3	-	-	TGCGCCAGCAGCTTGACGCTACCCACAGATACGCAGTATTTT	CASSLTLPTDTQYF
TRBV7-9	TRBJ2-1	-	-	TGTGCCAGCAGCCCTTCAAGGACCCTGGTTTGGGACAATGAGCAGTTCTTC	CASSPSRTLVWDNEQFF
TRBV9	TRBJ2-7	TRBD1	-	TGTGCCAGCAGCGGAGGGGACAGCCCCTACGAGCAGTACTTC	CASSGGDSPYEQYF
TRBV11-2	TRBJ2-1	-	-	TGTGCCAGCAGCGGGTGGGAGGCTCCCAATGAGCAGTTCTTC	CASSGWEAPNEQFF
TRBV4-1	TRBJ2-7	-	-	TGCGCCAGCAGCCAAGGTCCGGGAAGCTCCTACGAGCAGTACTTC	CASSQGPGSSYEQYF
TRBV7-8	TRBJ2-7	TRBD2	-	TGTGCCACCATCCAAGCGGCTAGCGGTAACTCCTACGAGCAGTACTTC	CATIQAASGNSYEQYF
TRBV28	TRBJ1-6	TRBD1	few	TGTGCCAGCGGGGTCCCGGGACAGGGGACGACGCTCCACTTT	CASGVPGQGTTLHF
TRBV7-6	TRBJ2-3	TRBD1	-	TGTGCCAGCAGTGACAGGGTAGGAACAGATACGCAGTATTTT	CASSDRVGTDTQYF